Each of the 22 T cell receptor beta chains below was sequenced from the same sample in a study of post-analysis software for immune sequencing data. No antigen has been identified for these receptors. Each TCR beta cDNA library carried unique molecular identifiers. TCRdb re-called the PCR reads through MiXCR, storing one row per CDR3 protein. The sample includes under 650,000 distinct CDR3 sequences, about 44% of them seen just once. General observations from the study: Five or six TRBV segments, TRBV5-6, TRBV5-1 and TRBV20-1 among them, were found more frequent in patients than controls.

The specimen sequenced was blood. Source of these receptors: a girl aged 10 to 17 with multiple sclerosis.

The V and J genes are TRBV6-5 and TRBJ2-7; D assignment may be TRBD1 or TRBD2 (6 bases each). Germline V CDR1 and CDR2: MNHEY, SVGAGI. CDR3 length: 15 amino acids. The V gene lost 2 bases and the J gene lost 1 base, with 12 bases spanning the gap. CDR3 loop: CASSYRGVESYEQYF. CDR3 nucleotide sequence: TGTGCCAGCAGTTACAGGGGGGTTGAATCCTACGAGCAGTACTTC.

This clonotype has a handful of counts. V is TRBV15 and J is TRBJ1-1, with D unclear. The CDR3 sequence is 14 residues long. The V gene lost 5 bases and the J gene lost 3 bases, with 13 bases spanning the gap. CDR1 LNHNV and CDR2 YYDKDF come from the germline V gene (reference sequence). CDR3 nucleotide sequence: TGTGCCACCAGCTCCCGAGGTCTGGACACTGAAGCTTTCTTT. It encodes CATSSRGLDTEAFF.

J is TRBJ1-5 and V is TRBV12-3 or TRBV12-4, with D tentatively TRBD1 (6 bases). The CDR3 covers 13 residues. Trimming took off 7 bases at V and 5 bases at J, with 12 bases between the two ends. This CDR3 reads CASTTGAYQPQHF. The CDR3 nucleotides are TGTGCCAGCACAACGGGGGCCTATCAGCCCCAGCATTTT.

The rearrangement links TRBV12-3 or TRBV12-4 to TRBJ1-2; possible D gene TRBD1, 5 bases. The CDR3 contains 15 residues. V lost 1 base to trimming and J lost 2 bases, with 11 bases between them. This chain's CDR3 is CASSLGVGLNYGYTF. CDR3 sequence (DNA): TGTGCCAGCAGTTTAGGAGTGGGGCTCAACTATGGCTACACCTTC.

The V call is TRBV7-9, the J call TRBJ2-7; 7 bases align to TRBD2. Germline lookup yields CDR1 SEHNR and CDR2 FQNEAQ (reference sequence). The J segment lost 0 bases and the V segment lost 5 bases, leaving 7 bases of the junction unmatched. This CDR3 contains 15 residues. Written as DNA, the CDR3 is TGTGCCAGCAGCCCGCCGGGGGGATACTCCTACGAGCAGTACTTC. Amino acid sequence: CASSPPGGYSYEQYF. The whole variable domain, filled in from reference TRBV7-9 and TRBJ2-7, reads DTGVSQNPRHKITKRGQNVTFRCDPISEHNRLYWYRQTLGQGPEFLTYFQNEAQLEKSRLLSDRFSAERPKGSFSTLEIQRTEQGDSAMYLCASSPPGGYSYEQYFGPGTRLTVT.

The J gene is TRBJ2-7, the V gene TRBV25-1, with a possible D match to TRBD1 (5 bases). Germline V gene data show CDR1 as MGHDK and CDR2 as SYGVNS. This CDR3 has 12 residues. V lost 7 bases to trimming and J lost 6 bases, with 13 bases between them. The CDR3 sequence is CASMQGRGEQYF. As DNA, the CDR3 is TGTGCCAGCATGCAGGGAAGGGGCGAGCAGTACTTC.

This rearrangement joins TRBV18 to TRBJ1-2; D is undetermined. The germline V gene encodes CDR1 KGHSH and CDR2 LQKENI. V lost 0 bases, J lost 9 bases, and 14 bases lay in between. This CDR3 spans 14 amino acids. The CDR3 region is CASSPPVRVLSYTF. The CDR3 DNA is TGTGCCAGCTCACCACCAGTTCGGGTCTTGAGCTACACCTTC.

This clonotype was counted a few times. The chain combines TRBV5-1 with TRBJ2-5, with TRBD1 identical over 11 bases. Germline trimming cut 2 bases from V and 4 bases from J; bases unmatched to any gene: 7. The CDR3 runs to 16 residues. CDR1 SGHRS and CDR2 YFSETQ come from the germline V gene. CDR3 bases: TGCGCCAGCAGCTTCCGGACAGGGGGCGCGGGAGAGACCCAGTACTTC. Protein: CASSFRTGGAGETQYF.

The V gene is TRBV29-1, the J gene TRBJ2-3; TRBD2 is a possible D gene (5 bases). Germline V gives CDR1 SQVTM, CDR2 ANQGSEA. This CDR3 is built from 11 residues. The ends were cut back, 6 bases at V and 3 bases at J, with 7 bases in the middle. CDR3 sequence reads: CSVAGTDTQYF. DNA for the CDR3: TGCAGCGTCGCGGGTACAGATACGCAGTATTTT.

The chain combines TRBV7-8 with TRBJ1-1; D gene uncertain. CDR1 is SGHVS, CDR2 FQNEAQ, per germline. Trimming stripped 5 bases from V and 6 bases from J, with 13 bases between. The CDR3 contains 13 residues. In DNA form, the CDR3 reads TGTGCCAGCAGCCCCGTCGCCGGTCCTGAAGCTTTCTTT. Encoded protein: CASSPVAGPEAFF.

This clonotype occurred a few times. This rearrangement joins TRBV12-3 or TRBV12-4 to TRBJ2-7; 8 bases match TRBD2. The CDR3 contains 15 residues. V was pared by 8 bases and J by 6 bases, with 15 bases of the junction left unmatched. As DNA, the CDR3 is TGTGCCAGCGGCCATCCTCCCAGCGGGAGTGGCGAGCAGTACTTC. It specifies CASGHPPSGSGEQYF.

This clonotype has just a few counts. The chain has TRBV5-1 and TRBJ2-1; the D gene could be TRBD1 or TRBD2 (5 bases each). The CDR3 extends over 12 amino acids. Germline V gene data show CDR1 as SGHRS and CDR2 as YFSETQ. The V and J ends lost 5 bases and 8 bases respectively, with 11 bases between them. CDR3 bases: TGCGCCAGCAGTCGGGACCTCCATGAGCAGTTCTTC. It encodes CASSRDLHEQFF.

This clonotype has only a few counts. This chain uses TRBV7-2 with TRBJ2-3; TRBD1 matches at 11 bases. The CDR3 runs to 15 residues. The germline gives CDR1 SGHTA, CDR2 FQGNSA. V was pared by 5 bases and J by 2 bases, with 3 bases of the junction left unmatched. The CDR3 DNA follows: TGTGCCAGCAGCCATGGACAGGGGGCCACAGATACGCAGTATTTT. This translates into CASSHGQGATDTQYF. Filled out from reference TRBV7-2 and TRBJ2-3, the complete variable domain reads GAGVSQSPSNKVTEKGKDVELRCDPISGHTALYWYRQSLGQGLEFLIYFQGNSAPDKSGLPSDRFSAERTGGSVSTLTIQRTQQEDSAVYLCASSHGQGATDTQYFGPGTRLTVL.

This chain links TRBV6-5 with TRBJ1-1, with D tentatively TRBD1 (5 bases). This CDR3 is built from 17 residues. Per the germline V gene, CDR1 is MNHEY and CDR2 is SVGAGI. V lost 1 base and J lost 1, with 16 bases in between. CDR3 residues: CASSYFQGWAGNTEAFF. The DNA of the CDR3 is TGTGCCAGCAGTTACTTTCAGGGCTGGGCAGGGAACACTGAAGCTTTCTTT.

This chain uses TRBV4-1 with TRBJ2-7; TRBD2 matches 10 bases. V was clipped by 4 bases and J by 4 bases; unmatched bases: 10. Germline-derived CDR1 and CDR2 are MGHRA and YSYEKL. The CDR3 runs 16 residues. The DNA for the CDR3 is TGCGCCAGCAGCCTCGATAGCGGGAGGCGGGTGTACGAGCAGTACTTC. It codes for CASSLDSGRRVYEQYF.

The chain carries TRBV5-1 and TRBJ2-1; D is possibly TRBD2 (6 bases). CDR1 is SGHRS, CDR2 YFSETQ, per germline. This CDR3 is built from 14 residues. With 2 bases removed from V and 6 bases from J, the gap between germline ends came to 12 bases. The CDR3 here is CASSFRDGGNEQFF. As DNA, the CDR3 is TGCGCCAGCAGCTTCCGGGACGGGGGCAATGAGCAGTTCTTC. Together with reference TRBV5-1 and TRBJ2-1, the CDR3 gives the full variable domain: KAGVTQTPRYLIKTRGQQVTLSCSPISGHRSVSWYQQTPGQGLQFLFEYFSETQRNKGNFPGRFSGRQFSNSRSEMNVSTLELGDSALYLCASSFRDGGNEQFFGPGTRLTVL.

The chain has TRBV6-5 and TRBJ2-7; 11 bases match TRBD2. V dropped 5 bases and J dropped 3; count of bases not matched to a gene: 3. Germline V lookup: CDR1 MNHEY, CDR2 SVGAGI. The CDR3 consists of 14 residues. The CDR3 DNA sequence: TGTGCCAGCAGTGGACTAGCGGGTTTCTACGAGCAGTACTTC. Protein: CASSGLAGFYEQYF.

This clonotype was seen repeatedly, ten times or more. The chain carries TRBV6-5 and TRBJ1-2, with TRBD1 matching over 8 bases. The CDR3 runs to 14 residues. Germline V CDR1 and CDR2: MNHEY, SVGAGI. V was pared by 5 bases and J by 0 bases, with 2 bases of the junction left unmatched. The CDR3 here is CASSVGQANYGYTF. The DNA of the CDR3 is TGTGCCAGCAGTGTGGGACAGGCTAACTATGGCTACACCTTC.

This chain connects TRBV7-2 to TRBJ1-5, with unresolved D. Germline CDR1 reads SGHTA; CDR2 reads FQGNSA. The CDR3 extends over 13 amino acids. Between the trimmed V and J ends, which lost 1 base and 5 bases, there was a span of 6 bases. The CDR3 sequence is CASSLELDQPQHF. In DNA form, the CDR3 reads TGTGCCAGCAGCTTAGAATTGGATCAGCCCCAGCATTTT.

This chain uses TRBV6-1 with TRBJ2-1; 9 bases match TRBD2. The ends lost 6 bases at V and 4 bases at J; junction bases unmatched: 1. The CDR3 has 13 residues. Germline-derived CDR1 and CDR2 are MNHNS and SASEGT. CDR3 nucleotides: TGTGCCAGCAGAGCGGGGGGATACAATGAGCAGTTCTTC. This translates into CASRAGGYNEQFF.

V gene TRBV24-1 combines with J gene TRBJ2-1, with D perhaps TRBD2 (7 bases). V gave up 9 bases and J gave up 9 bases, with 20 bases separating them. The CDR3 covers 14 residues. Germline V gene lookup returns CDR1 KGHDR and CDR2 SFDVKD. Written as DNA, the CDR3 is TGTGCCACCTCTGAGGGGGGGCTTCGCGGTGAGCAGTTCTTC. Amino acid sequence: CATSEGGLRGEQFF.

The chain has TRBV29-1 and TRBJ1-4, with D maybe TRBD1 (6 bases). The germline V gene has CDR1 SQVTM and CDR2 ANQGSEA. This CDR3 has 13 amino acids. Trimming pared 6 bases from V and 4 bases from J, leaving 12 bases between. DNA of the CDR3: TGCAGCGTGACGGACAGATATAATGAAAAACTGTTTTTT. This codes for CSVTDRYNEKLFF.